This T cell receptor (beta chain) emerged from a study of T cell responses to AZD1222 COVID-19 vaccine. Study results and limitations: Distributed over spike, vaccine-associated CD4 TCRs predominated at 160-218 and 743-854.

Regarding this clone: Antigen specificity is unknown.

Assay: immunoSEQ multiplex PCR; the TCRdb copy retains only in-frame clones and omits some. The data hold 150,000 to 200,000 clones, with around 92% observed a single time. V lost 4 bases to trimming and J lost 3 bases; unmatched junction nucleotides: 5. This CDR3 comprises 15 residues. Germline values: CDR1 LGHDT, CDR2 YNNKEL (reference sequence). The clonotype originates from an adult in good health. Source: peripheral blood, taken on day 0 of AZD1222 vaccination. The chain uses TRBV3-1 (or the pseudogene TRBV3-2) and TRBJ1-2, with TRBD1 matching over 10 bases. CDR3 in amino acids: CASSPWTGGDYGYTF. CDR3 nucleotides: TGTGCCAGCAGCCCCTGGACAGGGGGTGACTATGGCTACACCTTC.